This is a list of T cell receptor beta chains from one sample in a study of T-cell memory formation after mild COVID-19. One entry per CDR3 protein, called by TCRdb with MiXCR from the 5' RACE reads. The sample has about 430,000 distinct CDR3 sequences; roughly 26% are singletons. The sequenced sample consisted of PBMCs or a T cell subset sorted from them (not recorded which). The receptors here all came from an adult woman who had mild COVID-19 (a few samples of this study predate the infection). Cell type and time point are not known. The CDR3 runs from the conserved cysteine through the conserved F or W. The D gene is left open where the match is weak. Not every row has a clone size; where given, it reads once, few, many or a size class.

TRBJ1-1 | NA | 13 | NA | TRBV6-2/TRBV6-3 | CASSYFRTVEAFF | TGTGCCAGCAGTTACTTCCGGACAGTTGAAGCTTTCTTT
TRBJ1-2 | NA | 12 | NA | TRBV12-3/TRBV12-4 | CASSPNNYGYTF | TGTGCCAGCAGTCCTAACAACTATGGCTACACCTTC
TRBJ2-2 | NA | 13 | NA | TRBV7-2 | CASSGVWTGELFF | TGTGCCAGCAGCGGGGTGTGGACCGGGGAGCTGTTTTTT
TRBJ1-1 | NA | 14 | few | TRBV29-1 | CSVVPRPGATEAFF | TGCAGCGTTGTACCCCGTCCAGGGGCCACTGAAGCTTTCTTT
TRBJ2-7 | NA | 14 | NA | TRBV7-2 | CASRLGIANYEQYF | TGTGCCAGCAGATTAGGCATAGCCAACTACGAGCAGTACTTC
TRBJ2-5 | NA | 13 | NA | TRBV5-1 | CASSLEYQRAQYF | TGCGCCAGCAGCTTGGAATATCAAAGGGCCCAGTACTTC
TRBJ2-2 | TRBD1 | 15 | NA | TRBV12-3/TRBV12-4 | CASSFGQGAVGELFF | TGTGCCAGCAGTTTTGGCCAGGGGGCAGTGGGGGAGCTGTTTTTT
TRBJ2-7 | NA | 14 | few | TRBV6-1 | CASSENTGIYEQYF | TGTGCCAGCAGTGAAAATACAGGGATCTACGAGCAGTACTTC
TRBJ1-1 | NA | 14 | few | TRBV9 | CASSPGVGGTEAFF | TGTGCCAGCAGCCCTGGGGTCGGAGGGACTGAAGCTTTCTTT
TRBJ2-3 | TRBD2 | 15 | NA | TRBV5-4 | CASSLSGGWKDTQYF | TGTGCCAGCAGCTTGAGCGGGGGGTGGAAAGATACGCAGTATTTT
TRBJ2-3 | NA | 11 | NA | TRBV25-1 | CASVTGDTQYF | TGTGCCAGTGTAACGGGAGATACGCAGTATTTT
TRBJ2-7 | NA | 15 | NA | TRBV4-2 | CASSQDPNIYYRQYF | TGTGCCAGCAGCCAAGATCCCAACATTTACTACAGGCAGTACTTC
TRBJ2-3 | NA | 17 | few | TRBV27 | CASSLPSGGQWVNTQYF | TGTGCCAGCAGTTTACCCTCGGGCGGTCAATGGGTAAATACGCAGTATTTT
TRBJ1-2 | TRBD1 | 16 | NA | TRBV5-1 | CASSLTLGTGGYGYTF | TGCGCCAGCAGCCTGACGTTAGGGACAGGGGGGTATGGCTACACCTTC
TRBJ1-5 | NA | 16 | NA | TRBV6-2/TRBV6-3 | CASSLRVGPPNQPQHF | TGTGCCAGCAGCCTAAGGGTTGGTCCGCCCAATCAGCCCCAGCATTTT
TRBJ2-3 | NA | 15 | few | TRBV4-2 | CASSQELRSSDTQYF | TGTGCCAGCAGCCAAGAGTTGAGAAGTTCGGATACGCAGTATTTT
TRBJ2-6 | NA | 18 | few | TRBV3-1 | CASSPRGTSFSGANVLTF | TGTGCCAGCAGTCCTCGGGGGACCAGTTTCTCTGGGGCCAACGTCCTGACTTTC
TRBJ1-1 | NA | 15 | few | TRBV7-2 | CASSLTYRESAEAFF | TGTGCCAGCAGCTTGACCTACAGGGAGAGCGCTGAAGCTTTCTTT
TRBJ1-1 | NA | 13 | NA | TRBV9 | CASSAGSGLVAFF | TGTGCCAGCAGCGCGGGATCTGGGCTTGTGGCTTTCTTT
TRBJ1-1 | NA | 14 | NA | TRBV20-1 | CSARGGTRNTEAFF | TGCAGTGCTAGAGGCGGGACACGGAACACTGAAGCTTTCTTT
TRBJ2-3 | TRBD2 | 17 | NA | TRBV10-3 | CAISEGERGGLADTQYF | TGTGCCATCAGTGAGGGGGAGCGGGGGGGCCTCGCAGATACGCAGTATTTT
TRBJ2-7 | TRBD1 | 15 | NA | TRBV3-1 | CASSHGQGTPGEQYF | TGTGCCAGCAGCCACGGACAGGGCACCCCCGGCGAGCAGTACTTC
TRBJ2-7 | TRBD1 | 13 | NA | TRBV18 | CASSSTGKSEQYF | TGTGCCAGCTCATCGACAGGGAAGTCCGAGCAGTACTTC
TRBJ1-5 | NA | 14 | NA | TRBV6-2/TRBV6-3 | CASSRDTENQPQHF | TGTGCCAGCAGCCGTGATACGGAAAATCAGCCCCAGCATTTT
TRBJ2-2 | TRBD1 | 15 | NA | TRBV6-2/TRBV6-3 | CASHTETGHTGELFF | TGTGCCAGCCACACAGAGACAGGGCACACCGGGGAGCTGTTTTTT
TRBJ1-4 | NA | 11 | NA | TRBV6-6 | CASGPNEKLFF | TGTGCCAGTGGTCCTAATGAAAAACTGTTTTTT
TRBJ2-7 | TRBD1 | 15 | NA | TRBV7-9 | CASSLGQGEPGEQYF | TGTGCCAGCAGCCTTGGACAGGGGGAACCCGGGGAGCAGTACTTC
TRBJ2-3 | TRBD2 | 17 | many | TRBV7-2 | CASSLRLGGGATDTQYF | TGTGCCAGCAGCTTACGGTTGGGGGGAGGGGCTACAGATACGCAGTATTTT
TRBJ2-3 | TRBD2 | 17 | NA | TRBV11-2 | CASSAGTSGRLTDTQYF | TGTGCCAGCAGCGCAGGGACTAGCGGGAGATTAACAGATACGCAGTATTTT
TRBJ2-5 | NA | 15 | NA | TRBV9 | CASSWSSTGQETQYF | TGTGCCAGCAGCTGGTCTTCTACCGGCCAAGAGACCCAGTACTTC
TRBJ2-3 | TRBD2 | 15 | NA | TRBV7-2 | CASSLTGGQTDTQYF | TGTGCCAGCAGCTTAACGGGAGGGCAGACAGATACGCAGTATTTT
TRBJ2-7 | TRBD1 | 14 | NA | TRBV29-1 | CSVEARTGGYEQYF | TGCAGCGTTGAAGCTAGGACAGGGGGCTACGAGCAGTACTTC
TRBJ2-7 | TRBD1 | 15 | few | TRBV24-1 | CATSDPRTGIHEQYF | TGTGCCACCAGTGACCCGAGGACAGGGATCCACGAGCAGTACTTC
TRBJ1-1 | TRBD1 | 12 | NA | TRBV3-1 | CASYGTGGEAFF | TGTGCCAGTTACGGGACAGGGGGAGAAGCTTTCTTT
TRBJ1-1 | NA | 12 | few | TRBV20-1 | CSVQVRGQRAFF | TGCAGTGTGCAAGTGAGGGGACAAAGAGCTTTCTTT